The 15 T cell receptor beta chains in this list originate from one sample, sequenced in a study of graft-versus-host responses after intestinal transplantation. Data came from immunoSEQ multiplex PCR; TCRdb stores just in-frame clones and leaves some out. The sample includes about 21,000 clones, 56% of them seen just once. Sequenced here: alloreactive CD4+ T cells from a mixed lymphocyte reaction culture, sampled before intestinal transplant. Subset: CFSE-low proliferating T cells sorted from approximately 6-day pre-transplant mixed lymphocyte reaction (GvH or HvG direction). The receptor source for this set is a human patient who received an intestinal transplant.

CDR3 protein: CASDFPPYEQYF. The DNA of the CDR3 is TGTGCCAGCGACTTCCCCCCCTACGAGCAGTACTTC. The chain has TRBV6-1 and TRBJ2-7; the D is unclear. CDR1 and CDR2 from the germline V gene are MNHNS and SASEGT. V shed 8 bases and J shed 2 bases, with 10 bases lying between them. The CDR3 is 12 residues long.

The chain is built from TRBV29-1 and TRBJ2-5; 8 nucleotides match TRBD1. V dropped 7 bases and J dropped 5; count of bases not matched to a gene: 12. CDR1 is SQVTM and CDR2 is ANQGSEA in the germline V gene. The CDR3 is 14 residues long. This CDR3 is CSADRTGLVETQYF. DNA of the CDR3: TGCAGCGCCGACCGGACAGGGTTGGTGGAGACCCAGTACTTC.

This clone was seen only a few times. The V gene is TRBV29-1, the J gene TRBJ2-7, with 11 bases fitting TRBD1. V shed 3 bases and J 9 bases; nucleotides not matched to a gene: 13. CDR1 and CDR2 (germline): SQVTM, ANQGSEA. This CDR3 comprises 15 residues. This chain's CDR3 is CSVEGTGGLWRGQYF. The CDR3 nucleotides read TGCAGCGTTGAGGGGACAGGGGGGCTTTGGAGAGGGCAGTACTTC.

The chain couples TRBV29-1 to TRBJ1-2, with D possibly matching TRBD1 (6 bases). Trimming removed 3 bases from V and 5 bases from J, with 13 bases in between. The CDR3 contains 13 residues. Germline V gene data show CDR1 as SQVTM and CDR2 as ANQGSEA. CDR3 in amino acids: CSVEGASEYGYTF. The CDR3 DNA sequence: TGCAGCGTTGAGGGGGCCTCTGAGTATGGCTACACCTTC.

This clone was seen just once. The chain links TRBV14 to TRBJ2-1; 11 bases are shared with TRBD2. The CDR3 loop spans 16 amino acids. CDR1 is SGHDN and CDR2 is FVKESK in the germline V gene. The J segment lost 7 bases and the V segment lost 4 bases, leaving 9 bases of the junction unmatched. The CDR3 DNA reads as TGTGCCAGCAGCCTAATTACTAGCGGGAGAAAGAATGAGCAGTTCTTC. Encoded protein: CASSLITSGRKNEQFF.

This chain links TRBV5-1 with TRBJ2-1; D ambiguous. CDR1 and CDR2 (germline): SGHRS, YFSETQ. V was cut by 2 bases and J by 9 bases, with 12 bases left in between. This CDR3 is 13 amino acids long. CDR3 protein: CASSFSVLGEQFF. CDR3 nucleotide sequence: TGCGCCAGCAGCTTTAGTGTCCTTGGTGAGCAGTTCTTC. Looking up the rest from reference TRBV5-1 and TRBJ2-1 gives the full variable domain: KAGVTQTPRYLIKTRGQQVTLSCSPISGHRSVSWYQQTPGQGLQFLFEYFSETQRNKGNFPGRFSGRQFSNSRSEMNVSTLELGDSALYLCASSFSVLGEQFFGPGTRLTVL.

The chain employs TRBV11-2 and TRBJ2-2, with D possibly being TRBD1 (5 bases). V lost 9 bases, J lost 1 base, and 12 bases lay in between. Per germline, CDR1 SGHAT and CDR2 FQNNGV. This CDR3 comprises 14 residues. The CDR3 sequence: CASKSTGNTGELFF. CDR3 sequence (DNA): TGTGCCAGTAAAAGTACAGGGAACACCGGGGAGCTGTTTTTT.

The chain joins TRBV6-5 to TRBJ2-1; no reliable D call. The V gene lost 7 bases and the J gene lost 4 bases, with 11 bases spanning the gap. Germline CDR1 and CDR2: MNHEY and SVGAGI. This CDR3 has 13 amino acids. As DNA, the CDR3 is TGTGCCAGCATTGCGACGGGTTACAATGAGCAGTTCTTC. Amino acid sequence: CASIATGYNEQFF.

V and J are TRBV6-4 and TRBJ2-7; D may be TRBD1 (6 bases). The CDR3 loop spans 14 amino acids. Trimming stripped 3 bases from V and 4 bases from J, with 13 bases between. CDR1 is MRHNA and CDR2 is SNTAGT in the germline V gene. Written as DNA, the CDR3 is TGTGCCAGCAGTGATACAGGGCCTGGGTACGAGCAGTACTTC. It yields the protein CASSDTGPGYEQYF.

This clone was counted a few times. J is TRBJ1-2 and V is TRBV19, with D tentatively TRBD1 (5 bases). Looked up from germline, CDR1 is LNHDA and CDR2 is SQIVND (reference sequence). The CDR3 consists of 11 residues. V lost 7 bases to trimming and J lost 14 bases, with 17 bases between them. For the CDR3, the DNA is TGTGCCAGTACCAACAGGTTTGCAAAAACCTTC. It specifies CASTNRFAKTF.

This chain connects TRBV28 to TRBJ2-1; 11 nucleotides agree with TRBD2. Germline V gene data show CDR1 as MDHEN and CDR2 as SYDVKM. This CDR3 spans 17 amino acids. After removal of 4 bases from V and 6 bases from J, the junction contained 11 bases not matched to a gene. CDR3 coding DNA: TGTGCCAGCAGTTATTTAGCGGGAGGGCCCTCACGCAATGAGCAGTTCTTC. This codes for CASSYLAGGPSRNEQFF.

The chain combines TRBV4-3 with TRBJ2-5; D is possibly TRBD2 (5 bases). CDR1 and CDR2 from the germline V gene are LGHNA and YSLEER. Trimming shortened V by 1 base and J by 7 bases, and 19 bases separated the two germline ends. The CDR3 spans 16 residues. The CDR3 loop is CASSQGPSLRSGTQYF. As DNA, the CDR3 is TGCGCCAGCAGCCAAGGCCCTAGCCTTAGGTCGGGGACCCAGTACTTC.

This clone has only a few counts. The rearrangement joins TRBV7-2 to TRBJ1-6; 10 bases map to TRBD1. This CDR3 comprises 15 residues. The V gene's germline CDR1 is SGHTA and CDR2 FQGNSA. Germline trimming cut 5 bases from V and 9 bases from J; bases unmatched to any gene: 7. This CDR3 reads CASSPGQGVGSPLHF. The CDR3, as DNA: TGTGCCAGCAGCCCTGGACAGGGGGTGGGTTCACCCCTCCACTTT.

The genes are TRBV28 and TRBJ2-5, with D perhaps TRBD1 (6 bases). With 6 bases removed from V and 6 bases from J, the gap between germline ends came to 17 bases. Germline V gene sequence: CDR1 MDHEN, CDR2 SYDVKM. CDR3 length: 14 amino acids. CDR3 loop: CASSPYRVVKTQYF. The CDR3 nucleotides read TGTGCCAGCAGCCCTTACAGGGTAGTAAAGACCCAGTACTTC.

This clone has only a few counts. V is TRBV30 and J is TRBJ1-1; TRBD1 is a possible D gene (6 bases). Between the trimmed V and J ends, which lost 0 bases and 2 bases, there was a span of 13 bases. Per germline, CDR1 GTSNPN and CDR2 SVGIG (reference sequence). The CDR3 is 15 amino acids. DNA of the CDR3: TGTGCCTGGAGTGTCCTACAGGGAAGAAACACTGAAGCTTTCTTT. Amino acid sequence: CAWSVLQGRNTEAFF.